The 6 T cell receptor beta chains reported below all come from one sample, sequenced in a study of T-cell reconstitution after alpha-beta-depleted transplantation in children. Preparing the TCRbeta library involved the use of unique molecular identifiers. A single record per CDR3 protein comes from TCRdb applying MiXCR to the PCR reads. The repertoire holds 260,000 or so distinct CDR3 sequences, with 12% as singletons. The source material was PBMCs from the stem cell graft donor, sampled from the stem cell graft. The receptor set was obtained from a human donor who donated a stem cell graft to a child with acute lymphoblastic leukemia.

This clonotype was counted ten times or more. The gene calls are TRBV10-3 and TRBJ2-7; possible D gene TRBD2, 6 bases. CDR3 length: 14 amino acids. The V and J ends lost 2 bases and 2 bases respectively, with 10 bases between them. CDR1 is ENHRY and CDR2 is SYGVKD in the germline V gene. CDR3 sequence (DNA): TGTGCCATCAGTGAGGAAGCGGGCCCCTACGAGCAGTACTTC. The encoded protein is CAISEEAGPYEQYF.

This clonotype was counted ten times or more. The genes are TRBV7-6 and TRBJ1-6; the D gene is possibly TRBD1 (6 bases). The CDR3 is 17 residues long. Germline V CDR1 and CDR2: SGHVS, FNYEAQ. Trimming took 2 bases from V and 1 from J, leaving 12 bases between them. CDR3 coding DNA: TGTGCCAGCAGCTTATCACACAGGGTATCCTATAATTCACCCCTCCACTTT. Its protein is CASSLSHRVSYNSPLHF. Full variable domain (remainder filled in from reference TRBV7-6 and TRBJ1-6): GAGVSQSPRYKVTKRGQDVALRCDPISGHVSLYWYRQALGQGPEFLTYFNYEAQQDKSGLPNDRFSAERPEGSISTLTIQRTEQRDSAMYRCASSLSHRVSYNSPLHFGNGTRLTVT.

This clonotype was seen ten or more times. For the CDR3, the DNA is TGTGCCAGCAGTTTCAGGAGGGAGGGGAACACTGAAGCTTTCTTT. Translated: CASSFRREGNTEAFF. The chain recombines TRBV12-3 or TRBV12-4 with TRBJ1-1; D ambiguous. V shed 3 bases and J shed 1 base, with 12 bases lying between them. The CDR3 runs 15 residues.

In this sample, this clonotype turned up many times. This sequence joins TRBV6-5 and TRBJ1-1; no clear D. The V gene lost 10 bases and the J gene lost 0 bases, with 15 bases spanning the gap. This CDR3 has 14 residues. In germline, CDR1 is MNHEY, CDR2 SVGAGI. This CDR3 reads CATGRYSMNTEAFF. Written as DNA, the CDR3 is TGTGCCACCGGACGGTATAGTATGAACACTGAAGCTTTCTTT.

The J gene is TRBJ2-1, the V gene TRBV7-8; 9 bases match TRBD2. V trimming: 2 bases; J trimming: 5 bases; junction bases outside the gene matches: 10. Looked up from germline, CDR1 is SGHVS and CDR2 is FQNEAQ. This CDR3 has 17 amino acids. The CDR3 protein is CASSLMLGGRADNEQFF. Here the CDR3 DNA reads TGTGCCAGCAGCTTAATGTTGGGCGGGAGGGCCGACAATGAGCAGTTCTTC.

This clonotype was counted between two and nine times. The chain uses TRBV9 and TRBJ2-1; 8 nucleotides align to TRBD2. Germline CDR1 is SGDLS and CDR2 is YYNGEE. V was clipped by 0 bases and J by 8 bases; unmatched bases: 10. CDR3 size: 16 residues. The CDR3 reads CASSVEGLRGGDEQFF. DNA for the CDR3: TGTGCCAGCAGCGTAGAGGGCCTTCGGGGGGGGGATGAGCAGTTCTTC.